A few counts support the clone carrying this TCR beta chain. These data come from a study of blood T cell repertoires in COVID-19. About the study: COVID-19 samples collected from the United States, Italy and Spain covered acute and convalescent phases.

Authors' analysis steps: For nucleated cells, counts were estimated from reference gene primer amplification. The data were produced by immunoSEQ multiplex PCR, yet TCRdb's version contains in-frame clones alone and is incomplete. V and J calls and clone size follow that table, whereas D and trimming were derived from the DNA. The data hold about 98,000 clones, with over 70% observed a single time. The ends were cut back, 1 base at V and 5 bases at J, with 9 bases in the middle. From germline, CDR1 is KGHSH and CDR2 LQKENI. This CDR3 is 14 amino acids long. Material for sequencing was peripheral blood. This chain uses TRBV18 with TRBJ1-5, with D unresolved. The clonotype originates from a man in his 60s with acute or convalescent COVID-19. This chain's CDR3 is CASSPRAGDQPQHF. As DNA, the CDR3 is TGTGCCAGCTCACCACGGGCCGGGGATCAGCCCCAGCATTTT.